The 26 T cell receptor beta chains below come from one sample, sequenced in a study of regulatory T cells in long-lasting Graves disease. Library construction for TCR beta used iRepertoire HTBI primers and Arm-PCR of CDR3 regions. TCRdb itself ran the multiplex PCR reads through MiXCR, one entry per CDR3 protein. The table has roughly 610,000 distinct CDR3 sequences, about 16% seen once. Time point specified: newly diagnosed GD, antithyroid drugs for less than 3 months. Scientists built the TCR library using RNA that was extracted from PBMCs. This sample was shared with a second study, whose subject was T cells in Graves' hyperthyroidism and ophthalmopathy.

The sample in question was peripheral blood mononuclear cells (PBMCs), obtained at new diagnosis, from a patient treated with antithyroid drugs. The source is a man younger than 35 with Graves disease.

The J gene is TRBJ2-5, the V gene TRBV5-8, with D unresolved. V lost 6 bases, J lost 9 bases, and 9 bases lay in between. CDR3 length equals 10 residues. Germline V gene sequence: CDR1 SGHTS, CDR2 YDEGEE. CDR3 region: CASNPKAQYF. For the CDR3, the DNA is TGTGCCAGCAACCCCAAGGCCCAGTACTTC.

This clonotype was recorded many times. The genes are TRBV6-1 and TRBJ2-7, with TRBD1 matching over 8 bases. The CDR3 has 15 amino acids. V lost 6 bases and J lost 6; bases outside the gene matches: 13. CDR1 MNHNS and CDR2 SASEGT come from the germline V gene. CDR3 sequence: CASSLAGTGTSEQYF. The CDR3 DNA sequence: TGTGCCAGCAGCCTGGCCGGGACAGGTACGTCCGAGCAGTACTTC.

This clonotype was detected a few times. This rearrangement joins TRBV7-2 to TRBJ1-6, with 8 bases matching TRBD1. After removal of 6 bases from V and 9 bases from J, the junction contained 10 bases not matched to a gene. Per the germline V gene, CDR1 is SGHTA and CDR2 is FQGNSA. The CDR3 has 15 residues. CDR3 in DNA: TGTGCCAGCAGATATACGGGACAGGCGGGTTCACCCCTCCACTTT. This translates into CASRYTGQAGSPLHF.

Turning to this clonotype: This clone may be a read error of a much larger clone one base away. Likely a read error: the CDR3 ends without its conserved phenylalanine or tryptophan. The CDR3 coding sequence is TGCAGTGCTTTTCAAGGACTAGCGGGGAATTACAATGAGCAGTTCTGC. This sequence encodes CSAFQGLAGNYNEQFC. The chain combines TRBV20-1 with TRBJ2-1; 12 bases match TRBD2. The CDR3 spans 16 residues. Per the germline V gene, CDR1 is DFQATT and CDR2 is SNEGSKA (reference sequence). With V trimmed by 5 bases and J by 4 bases, 9 bases remained unmatched.

This chain joins TRBV7-2 and TRBJ2-1, with TRBD2 identical over 11 bases. The germline V gene has CDR1 SGHTA and CDR2 FQGNSA. After removal of 8 bases from V and 4 bases from J, the junction contained 13 bases not matched to a gene. This CDR3 has 17 residues. CDR3 loop: CASSPVGGLAEYNEQFF. The CDR3, as DNA: TGTGCCAGCTCCCCGGTAGGGGGACTAGCGGAATACAATGAGCAGTTCTTC. Based on the CDR3 plus reference TRBV7-2 and TRBJ2-1, the full variable domain is GAGVSQSPSNKVTEKGKDVELRCDPISGHTALYWYRQSLGQGLEFLIYFQGNSAPDKSGLPSDRFSAERTGGSVSTLTIQRTQQEDSAVYLCASSPVGGLAEYNEQFFGPGTRLTVL.

Notes on this clonotype: Just one base apart from a much larger clone, this may be a read error. This chain connects TRBV25-1 to TRBJ1-2, with D unresolved. Trimming shortened V by 4 bases and J by 2 bases, and 11 bases separated the two germline ends. CDR1 MGHDK and CDR2 SYGVNS come from the germline V gene. This CDR3 comprises 14 residues. The CDR3 DNA follows: TGTGCCAGCAGTGGGTGGACGGGGAACTATGGCTACACCTTC. This translates into CASSGWTGNYGYTF.

This chain uses TRBV6-1 with TRBJ1-4; no reliable D call. The V gene's germline CDR1 is MNHNS and CDR2 SASEGT. The CDR3 extends over 14 amino acids. Trimming removed 5 bases from V and 8 bases from J, with 15 bases in between. CDR3 sequence: CASSQQPHEEKLFF. As DNA, the CDR3 is TGTGCCAGCAGTCAACAGCCCCACGAGGAAAAACTGTTTTTT.

This clonotype was recorded a few times. This chain uses TRBV7-2 with TRBJ2-5; a weak D match, TRBD1 (6 bases). V was clipped by 0 bases and J by 13 bases, with 21 bases between them. Germline lookup yields CDR1 SGHTA and CDR2 FQGNSA. This CDR3 contains 15 residues. The CDR3: CASSLAYRQVFPPYF. CDR3 bases: TGTGCCAGCAGCTTAGCTTATCGACAGGTTTTTCCTCCGTACTTC.

Ten or more counts support this clonotype. The chain has TRBV2 and TRBJ2-3; the D is unclear. Germline CDR1 SNHLY, CDR2 FYNNEI. The length of the CDR3 is 14 residues. V lost 4 bases, J lost 2 bases, and 10 bases lay in between. The DNA for the CDR3 is TGTGCCAGCAGTGTTAATCAAATCACAGATACGCAGTATTTT. Translating gives CASSVNQITDTQYF.

This clonotype was detected ten times or more. For the CDR3, the DNA is TGTGCCAGCAGTTTCGGGCGATCAAGCGGGAGTGGTATAGATACGCAGTATTTT. Residues: CASSFGRSSGSGIDTQYF. The chain carries TRBV12-3 or TRBV12-4 and TRBJ2-3; 8 bases agree with TRBD2. This CDR3 has 18 residues. Trimming removed 3 bases from V and 5 bases from J; junction bases left unmatched: 16.

The rearrangement uses TRBV20-1 and TRBJ1-1; D may be TRBD1 (6 bases). CDR3 length equals 13 residues. CDR1 is DFQATT and CDR2 is SNEGSKA in the germline V gene (reference sequence). V shed 4 bases and J shed 8 bases, with 17 bases lying between them. The CDR3 region has the DNA TGCAGTGCTACACAGCAATACAGGGAAGAAGCTTTCTTT. Translated, it gives CSATQQYREEAFF.

This clonotype was seen at least ten times. The chain uses TRBV12-3 or TRBV12-4 and TRBJ2-3; D is possibly TRBD1 (6 bases). The CDR3 runs to 16 residues. Deletions cut 5 bases from V and 0 bases from J, with 15 bases between. CDR3 nucleotide sequence: TGTGCCAGCAGTGGGCCCAGGGGAACTAGCACAGATACGCAGTATTTT. Encoded protein: CASSGPRGTSTDTQYF.

This clonotype was counted many times. The gene calls are TRBV12-3 or TRBV12-4 and TRBJ1-2; D perhaps matches TRBD1 (5 bases). V lost 3 bases and J 0 bases, leaving 11 bases between the germline ends. CDR3 length: 15 residues. CDR3 in amino acids: CASSLAGSPNYGYTF. CDR3 sequence (DNA): TGTGCCAGCAGTTTGGCAGGGTCTCCTAACTATGGCTACACCTTC.

This clonotype was counted only a few times. V usage is TRBV6-1 and J usage is TRBJ1-2; 8 nucleotides align to TRBD1. This CDR3 has 13 residues. Per the germline V gene, CDR1 is MNHNS and CDR2 is SASEGT. The junction had 8 bases not matched to a gene; V was cut back by 6 bases and J by 8 bases. CDR3 loop: CASRNGQGGGYTF. The DNA for the CDR3 is TGTGCCAGCAGAAATGGACAGGGAGGAGGCTACACCTTC.

This clonotype was recorded a few times. The chain couples TRBV7-9 to TRBJ1-1, with D unclear. Trimming stripped 7 bases from V and 1 base from J, with 7 bases between. Germline lookup yields CDR1 SEHNR and CDR2 FQNEAQ (reference sequence). The CDR3 loop spans 12 amino acids. CDR3 in amino acids: CASTSGNTEAFF. CDR3 nucleotides: TGTGCCAGCACCAGTGGGAACACTGAAGCTTTCTTT.

Concerning this clonotype: A much larger clone lies one base from this, so it may be a read error. Here the CDR3 reads CASSPQGRVIRPQHF. CDR3 nucleotides: TGTGCCAGCAGCCCTCAGGGGAGGGTAATCCGGCCCCAGCATTTT. V and J are TRBV12-3 or TRBV12-4 and TRBJ1-5; perhaps TRBD1 as D (6 bases). V shed 6 bases and J shed 9 bases, with 21 bases lying between them. This CDR3 has 15 residues.

This clonotype was detected many times. V is TRBV6-1 and J is TRBJ1-5, with no clear D. The CDR3 runs 14 residues. Trimming pared 5 bases from V and 4 bases from J, leaving 12 bases between. Germline V CDR1 and CDR2: MNHNS, SASEGT. In DNA, the CDR3 is TGTGCCAGCAGTCGTGGACTGGGGAATCAGCCCCAGCATTTT. Amino acids: CASSRGLGNQPQHF.

There are many counts of this clonotype. V usage is TRBV2 and J usage is TRBJ2-7, with 9 bases lining up with TRBD1. Germline V gene lookup returns CDR1 SNHLY and CDR2 FYNNEI. This CDR3 contains 15 residues. Trimming cost V 6 bases and J 8 bases; bases outside gene matches: 14. The CDR3 loop is CASSSTRGTGSQQYF. For the CDR3, the DNA is TGTGCCAGCAGCTCTACGAGGGGGACAGGGTCCCAGCAGTACTTC.

This clonotype came up a few times. The J gene is TRBJ2-5, the V gene TRBV6-1, with D unclear. Trimming removed 6 bases from V and 1 base from J, with 15 bases in between. The CDR3 spans 15 residues. Looked up from germline, CDR1 is MNHNS and CDR2 is SASEGT. CDR3 DNA: TGTGCCAGCAGCGATACCATGACATTCCAAGAGACCCAGTACTTC. This sequence encodes CASSDTMTFQETQYF.

Only a few counts were recorded for this clonotype. J is TRBJ2-3 and V is TRBV10-3; TRBD2 is a possible D gene (5 bases). Germline CDR1 is ENHRY and CDR2 is SYGVKD. Trimming left V 0 bases short and J 0 bases short, with 7 bases between. There are 15 residues in the CDR3. The CDR3 sequence is CAISESGSSTDTQYF. The CDR3 DNA sequence: TGTGCCATCAGTGAGTCGGGGAGTAGCACAGATACGCAGTATTTT.

This clonotype was counted ten times or more. The rearrangement joins TRBV12-3 or TRBV12-4 to TRBJ2-1; the match to TRBD2 covers 10 bases. Trimming took 7 bases from V and 6 from J; bases not matched to a gene: 9. The CDR3 is made up of 15 amino acids. The CDR3 spells CASTNLAGVINEQFF. In DNA, the CDR3 is TGTGCCAGCACCAATCTAGCGGGAGTTATCAATGAGCAGTTCTTC.

This clonotype has a handful of counts. This chain links TRBV2 with TRBJ2-3, with 12 bases that match TRBD2. Germline CDR1 reads SNHLY; CDR2 reads FYNNEI. V trimming: 8 bases; J trimming: 3 bases; junction bases outside the gene matches: 12. This CDR3 has 17 amino acids. CDR3 loop: CASLRLAGGRGTDTQYF. The CDR3 DNA sequence: TGTGCCAGCCTCAGGCTAGCGGGAGGGAGGGGAACAGATACGCAGTATTTT.

This clonotype was observed at least ten times. The chain recombines TRBV18 with TRBJ2-7; D possibly corresponds to TRBD1 (5 bases). The CDR3 is made up of 13 amino acids. CDR1 is KGHSH, CDR2 LQKENI, per germline. With 3 bases removed from V and 6 bases from J, the gap between germline ends came to 12 bases. The CDR3 is CASSPSDTREQYF. The CDR3 region has the DNA TGTGCCAGCTCACCTTCGGACACCCGCGAGCAGTACTTC.

This clonotype was observed many times. The gene calls are TRBV7-9 and TRBJ1-6; the match to TRBD1 covers 8 bases. Trimming at V came to 1 base and at J to 8 bases, leaving 7 bases not matched to a gene. Looked up from germline, CDR1 is SEHNR and CDR2 is FQNEAQ (reference sequence). The CDR3 length is 16 residues. The CDR3 protein is CASSLDDRGRDSPLHF. The CDR3 nucleotides read TGTGCCAGCAGCTTAGACGACAGGGGAAGGGATTCACCCCTCCACTTT.

This clonotype was detected a few times. The J gene is TRBJ2-1, the V gene TRBV6-9; D not certain. The length of the CDR3 is 13 residues. The germline V gene encodes CDR1 MNHGY and CDR2 SVAAGI. V was pared by 3 bases and J by 7 bases, with 10 bases between. In nucleotides, the CDR3 is TGTGCCAGCAGTTACGAAGCCCGGAATGAGCAGTTCTTC. The encoded protein is CASSYEARNEQFF.

The J gene is TRBJ2-1, the V gene TRBV5-6; D not certain. CDR1 SGHDT and CDR2 YYEEEE come from the germline V gene. V gave up 0 bases and J gave up 4 bases, with 11 bases separating them. This CDR3 spans 15 amino acids. This chain's CDR3 is CASSLGKTAYNEQFF. CDR3 in DNA: TGTGCCAGCAGCTTGGGGAAGACGGCTTACAATGAGCAGTTCTTC.